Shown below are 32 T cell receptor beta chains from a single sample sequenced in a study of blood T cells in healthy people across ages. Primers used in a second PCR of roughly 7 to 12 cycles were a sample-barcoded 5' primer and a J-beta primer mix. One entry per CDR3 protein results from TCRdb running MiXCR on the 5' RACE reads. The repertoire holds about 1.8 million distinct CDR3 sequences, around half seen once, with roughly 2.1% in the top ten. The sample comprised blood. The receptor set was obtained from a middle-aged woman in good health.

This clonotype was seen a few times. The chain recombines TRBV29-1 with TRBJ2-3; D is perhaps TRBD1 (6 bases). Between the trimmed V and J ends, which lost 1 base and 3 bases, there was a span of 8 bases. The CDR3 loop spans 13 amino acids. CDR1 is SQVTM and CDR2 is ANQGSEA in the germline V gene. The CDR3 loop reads CSVEGQGTDTQYF. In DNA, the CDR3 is TGCAGCGTTGAAGGGCAGGGGACAGATACGCAGTATTTT.

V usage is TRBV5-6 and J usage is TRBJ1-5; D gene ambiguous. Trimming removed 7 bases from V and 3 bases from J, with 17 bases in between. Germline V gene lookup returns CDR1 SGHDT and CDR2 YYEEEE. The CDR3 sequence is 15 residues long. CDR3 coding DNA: TGTGCCAGCCCCCCCCGGGATACTTACAATCAGCCCCAGCATTTT. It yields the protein CASPPRDTYNQPQHF.

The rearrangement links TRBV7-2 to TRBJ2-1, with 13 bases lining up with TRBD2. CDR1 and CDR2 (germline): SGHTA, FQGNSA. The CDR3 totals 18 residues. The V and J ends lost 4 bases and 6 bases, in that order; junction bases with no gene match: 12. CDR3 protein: CASSSRSTSGGALNEQFF. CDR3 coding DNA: TGTGCCAGCAGCTCTAGATCAACTAGCGGGGGGGCCCTCAATGAGCAGTTCTTC. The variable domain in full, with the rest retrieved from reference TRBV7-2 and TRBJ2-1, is GAGVSQSPSNKVTEKGKDVELRCDPISGHTALYWYRQSLGQGLEFLIYFQGNSAPDKSGLPSDRFSAERTGGSVSTLTIQRTQQEDSAVYLCASSSRSTSGGALNEQFFGPGTRLTVL.

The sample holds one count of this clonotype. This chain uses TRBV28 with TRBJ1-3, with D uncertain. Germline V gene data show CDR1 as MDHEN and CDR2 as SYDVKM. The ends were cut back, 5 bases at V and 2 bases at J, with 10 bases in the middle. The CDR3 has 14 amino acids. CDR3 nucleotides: TGTGCCAGCAGTCCCCAGACCGCTGGAAACACCATATATTTT. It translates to CASSPQTAGNTIYF.

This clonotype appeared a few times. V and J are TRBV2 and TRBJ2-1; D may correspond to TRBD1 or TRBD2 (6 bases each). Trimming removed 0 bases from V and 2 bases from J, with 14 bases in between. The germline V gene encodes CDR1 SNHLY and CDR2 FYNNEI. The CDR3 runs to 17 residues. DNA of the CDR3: TGTGCCAGCAGTGAAGCGGGGGGCCGACACCCCTACAATGAGCAGTTCTTC. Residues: CASSEAGGRHPYNEQFF.

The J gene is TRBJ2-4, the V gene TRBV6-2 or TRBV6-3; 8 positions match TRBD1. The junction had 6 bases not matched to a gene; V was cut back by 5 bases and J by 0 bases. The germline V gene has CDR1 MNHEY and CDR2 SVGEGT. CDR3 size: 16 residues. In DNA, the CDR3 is TGTGCCAGCAGTATTAACAGGGGGATAGCCAAAAACATTCAGTACTTC. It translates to CASSINRGIAKNIQYF.

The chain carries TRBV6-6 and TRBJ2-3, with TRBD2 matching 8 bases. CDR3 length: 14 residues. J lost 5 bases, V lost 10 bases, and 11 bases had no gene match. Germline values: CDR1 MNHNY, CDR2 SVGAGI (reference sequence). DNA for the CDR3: TGTGCCACCGGCGGGGGGCCGACGGAAGATACGCAGTATTTT. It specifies CATGGGPTEDTQYF.

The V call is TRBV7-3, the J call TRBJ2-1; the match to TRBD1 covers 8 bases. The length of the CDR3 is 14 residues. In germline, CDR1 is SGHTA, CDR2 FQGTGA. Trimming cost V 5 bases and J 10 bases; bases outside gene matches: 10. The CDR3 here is CASSRRTGQDEQFF. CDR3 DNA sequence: TGTGCCAGCAGCCGAAGGACAGGGCAGGACGAGCAGTTCTTC.

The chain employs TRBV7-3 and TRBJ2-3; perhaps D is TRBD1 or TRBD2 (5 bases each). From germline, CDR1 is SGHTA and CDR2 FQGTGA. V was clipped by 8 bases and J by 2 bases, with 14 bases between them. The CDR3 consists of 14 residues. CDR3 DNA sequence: TGTGCCAGCGAGGGGTTCGGCTTCACAGATACGCAGTATTTT. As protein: CASEGFGFTDTQYF.

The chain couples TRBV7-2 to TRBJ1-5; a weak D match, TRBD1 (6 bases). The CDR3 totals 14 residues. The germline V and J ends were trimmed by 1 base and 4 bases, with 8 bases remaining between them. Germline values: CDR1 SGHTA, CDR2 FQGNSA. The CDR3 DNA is TGTGCCAGCAGCTTAGGAGGACAGAATCAGCCCCAGCATTTT. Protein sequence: CASSLGGQNQPQHF.

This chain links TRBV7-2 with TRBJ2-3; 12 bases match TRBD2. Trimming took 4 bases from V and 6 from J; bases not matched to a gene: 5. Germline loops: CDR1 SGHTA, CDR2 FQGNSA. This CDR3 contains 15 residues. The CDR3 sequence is CASSSLAGGRDTQYF. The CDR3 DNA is TGTGCCAGCAGCTCGCTAGCGGGGGGGCGGGATACGCAGTATTTT.

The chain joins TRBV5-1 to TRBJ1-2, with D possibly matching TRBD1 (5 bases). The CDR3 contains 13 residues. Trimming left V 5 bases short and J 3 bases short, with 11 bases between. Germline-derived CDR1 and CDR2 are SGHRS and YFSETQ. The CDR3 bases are TGCGCCAGCAGATACAGGAGGGACTATGGCTACACCTTC. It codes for CASRYRRDYGYTF.

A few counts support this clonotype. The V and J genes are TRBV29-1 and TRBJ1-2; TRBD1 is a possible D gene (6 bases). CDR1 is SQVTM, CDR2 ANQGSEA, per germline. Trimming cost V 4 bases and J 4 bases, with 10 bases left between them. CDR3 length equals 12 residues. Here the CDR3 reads CSVVSTGYGYTF. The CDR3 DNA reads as TGCAGCGTTGTCTCGACAGGCTATGGCTACACCTTC.

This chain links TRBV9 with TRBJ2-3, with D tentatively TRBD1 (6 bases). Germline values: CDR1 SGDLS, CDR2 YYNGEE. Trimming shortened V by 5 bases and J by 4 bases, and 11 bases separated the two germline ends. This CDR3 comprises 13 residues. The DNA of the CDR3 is TGTGCCAGCAGTCATACAGGGTCAGATACGCAGTATTTT. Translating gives CASSHTGSDTQYF.

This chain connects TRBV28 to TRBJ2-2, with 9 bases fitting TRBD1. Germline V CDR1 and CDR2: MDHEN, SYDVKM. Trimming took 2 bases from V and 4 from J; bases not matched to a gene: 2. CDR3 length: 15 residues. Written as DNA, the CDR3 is TGTGCCAGCAGTTTAGAGGACAGGGGCACCGGGGAGCTGTTTTTT. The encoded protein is CASSLEDRGTGELFF.

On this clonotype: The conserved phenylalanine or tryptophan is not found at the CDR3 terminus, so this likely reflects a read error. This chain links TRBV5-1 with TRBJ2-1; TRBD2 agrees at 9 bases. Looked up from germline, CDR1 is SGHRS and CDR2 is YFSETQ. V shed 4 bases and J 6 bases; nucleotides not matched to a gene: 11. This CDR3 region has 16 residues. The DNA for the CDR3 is TGCGCCAGCAGCCTCACTCTAGCGGGGAGTGTCAATGAGCAGTTCCTC. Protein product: CASSLTLAGSVNEQFL.

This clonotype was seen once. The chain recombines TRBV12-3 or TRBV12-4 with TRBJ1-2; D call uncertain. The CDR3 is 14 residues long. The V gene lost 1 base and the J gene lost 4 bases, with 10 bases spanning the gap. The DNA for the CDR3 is TGTGCCAGCAGTTTAGTAAGCCAGACCTATGGCTACACCTTC. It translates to CASSLVSQTYGYTF.

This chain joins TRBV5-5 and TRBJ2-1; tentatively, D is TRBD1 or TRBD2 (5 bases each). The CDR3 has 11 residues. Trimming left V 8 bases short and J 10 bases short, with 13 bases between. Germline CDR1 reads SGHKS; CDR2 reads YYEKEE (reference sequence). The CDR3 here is CASTLGEEQFF. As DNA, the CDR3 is TGTGCCAGTACATTAGGGGAGGAGCAGTTCTTC.

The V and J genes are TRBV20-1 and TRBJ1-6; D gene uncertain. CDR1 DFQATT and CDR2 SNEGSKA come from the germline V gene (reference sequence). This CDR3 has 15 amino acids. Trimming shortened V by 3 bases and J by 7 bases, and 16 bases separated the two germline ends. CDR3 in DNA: TGCAGTGCTAGGTGGGGATTCGCGTTGAATTCACCCCTCCACTTT. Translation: CSARWGFALNSPLHF.

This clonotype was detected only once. CDR3 coding DNA: TGTGCCACCAGTACACTGGGACAGAGCACAGATACGCAGTATTTT. Amino acids: CATSTLGQSTDTQYF. The V gene is TRBV24-1, the J gene TRBJ2-3; TRBD1 matches 7 bases. V lost 6 bases, J lost 0 bases, and 5 bases stayed unmatched. Germline V gene data show CDR1 as KGHDR and CDR2 as SFDVKD. The CDR3 totals 15 residues.

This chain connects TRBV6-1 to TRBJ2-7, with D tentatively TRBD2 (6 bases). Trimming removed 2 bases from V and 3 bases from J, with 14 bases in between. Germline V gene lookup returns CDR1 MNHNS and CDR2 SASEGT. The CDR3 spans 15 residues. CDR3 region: CASSEWGLGNYEQYF. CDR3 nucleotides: TGTGCCAGCAGTGAATGGGGACTCGGCAACTACGAGCAGTACTTC.

The CDR3 region has the DNA TGCGCCAGCAGCTTGGCCAACGGACAGGTTTCTTTGGGGCCCCTCCACTTT. Translating gives CASSLANGQVSLGPLHF. This chain uses TRBV5-1 with TRBJ1-6; TRBD1 matches 7 bases. The CDR3 spans 17 residues. J gave up 13 bases and V 0 bases, and 16 bases lay outside the gene matches. From germline, CDR1 is SGHRS and CDR2 YFSETQ.

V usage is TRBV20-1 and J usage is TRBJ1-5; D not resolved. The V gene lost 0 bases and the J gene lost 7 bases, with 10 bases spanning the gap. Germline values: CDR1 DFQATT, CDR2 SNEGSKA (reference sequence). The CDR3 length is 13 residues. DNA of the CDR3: TGCAGTGCTAGAGATCGGTCCGAGCAGCCCCAGCATTTT. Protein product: CSARDRSEQPQHF.

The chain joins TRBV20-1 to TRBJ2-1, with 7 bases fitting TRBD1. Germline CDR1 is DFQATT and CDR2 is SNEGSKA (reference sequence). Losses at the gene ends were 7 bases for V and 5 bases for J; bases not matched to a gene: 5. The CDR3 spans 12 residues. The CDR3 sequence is CSVADRDNEQFF. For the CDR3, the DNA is TGCAGTGTTGCCGACAGGGACAATGAGCAGTTCTTC.

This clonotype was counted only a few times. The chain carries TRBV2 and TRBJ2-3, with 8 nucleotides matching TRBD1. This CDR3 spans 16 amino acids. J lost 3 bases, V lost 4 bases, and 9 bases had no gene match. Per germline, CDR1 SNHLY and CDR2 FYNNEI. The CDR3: CASSALTGARTDTQYF. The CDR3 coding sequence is TGTGCCAGCAGTGCTTTGACAGGGGCAAGGACAGATACGCAGTATTTT.

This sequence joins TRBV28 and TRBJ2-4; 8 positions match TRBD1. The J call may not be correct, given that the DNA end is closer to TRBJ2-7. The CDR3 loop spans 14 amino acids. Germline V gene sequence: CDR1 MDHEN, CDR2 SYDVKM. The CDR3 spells CASRGTGSVYEQYF. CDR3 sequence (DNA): TGTGCCAGCAGGGGGACAGGTTCGGTCTACGAGCAGTACTTC.

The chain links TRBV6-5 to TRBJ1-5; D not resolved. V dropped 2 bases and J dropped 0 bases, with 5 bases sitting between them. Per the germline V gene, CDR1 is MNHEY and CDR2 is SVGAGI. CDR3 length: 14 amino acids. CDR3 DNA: TGTGCCAGCAGTTACCAGGCTAGCAATCAGCCCCAGCATTTT. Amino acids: CASSYQASNQPQHF.

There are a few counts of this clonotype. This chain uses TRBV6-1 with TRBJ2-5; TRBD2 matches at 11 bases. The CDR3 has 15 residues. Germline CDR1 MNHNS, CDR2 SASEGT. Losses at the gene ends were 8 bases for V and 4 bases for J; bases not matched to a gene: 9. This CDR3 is CASERTGTSGETQYF. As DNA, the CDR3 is TGTGCCAGCGAGAGGACCGGGACTAGCGGAGAGACCCAGTACTTC.

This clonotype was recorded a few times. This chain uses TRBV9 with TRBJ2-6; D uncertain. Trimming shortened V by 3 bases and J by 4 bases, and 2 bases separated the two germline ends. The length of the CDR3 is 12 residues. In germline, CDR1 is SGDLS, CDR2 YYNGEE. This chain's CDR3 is CASSEGANVLTF. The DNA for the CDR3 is TGTGCCAGCAGCGAGGGGGCCAACGTCCTGACTTTC.

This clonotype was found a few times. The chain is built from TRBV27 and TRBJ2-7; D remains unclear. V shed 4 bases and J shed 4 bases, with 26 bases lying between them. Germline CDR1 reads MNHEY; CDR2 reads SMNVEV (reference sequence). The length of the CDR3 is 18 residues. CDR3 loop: CASSSIPSAVVAEYEQYF. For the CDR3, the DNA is TGTGCCAGCAGTTCAATCCCCTCGGCGGTTGTGGCCGAATACGAGCAGTACTTC.

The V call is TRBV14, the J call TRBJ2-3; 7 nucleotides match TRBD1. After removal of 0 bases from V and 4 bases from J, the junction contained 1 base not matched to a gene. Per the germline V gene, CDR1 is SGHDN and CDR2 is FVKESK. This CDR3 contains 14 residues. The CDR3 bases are TGTGCCAGCAGCCAAGAAAGGGGGCCAGATACGCAGTATTTT. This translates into CASSQERGPDTQYF.

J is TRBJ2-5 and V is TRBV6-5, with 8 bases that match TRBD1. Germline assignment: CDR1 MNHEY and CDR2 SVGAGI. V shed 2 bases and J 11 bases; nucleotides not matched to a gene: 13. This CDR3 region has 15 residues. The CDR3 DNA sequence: TGTGCCAGCAGTTACGACAGGGGCGAATACAATGAGCAGTACTTC. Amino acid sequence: CASSYDRGEYNEQYF.